A selection of T cell receptor beta chains follows, all from one sample in a study of T cells after yellow fever vaccination. TCRdb itself ran the 5' RACE reads through MiXCR, one entry per CDR3 protein. The data show a few hundred thousand distinct CDR3 sequences, around a sixth seen once. The starting material was PBMCs, obtained less than 6 days after the first yellow fever vaccination. These receptors all come from a man aged 18 to 35 who received the YFV17D yellow fever vaccine. The CDR3 runs from the conserved cysteine through the conserved F or W. The D gene is left open where the match is weak.

CDR3 length: 14
J gene: TRBJ1-4
D gene: NA
V gene: TRBV18
CDR3 protein: CASSRVGPNEKLFF

CDR3 length: 15
J gene: TRBJ1-1
D gene: NA
V gene: TRBV6-1
CDR3 protein: CASSEQENMNTEAFF

CDR3 length: 16
J gene: TRBJ1-5
D gene: NA
V gene: TRBV6-5
CDR3 protein: CASSYGGPGRGQPQHF

CDR3 length: 13
J gene: TRBJ2-1
D gene: NA
V gene: TRBV10-3
CDR3 protein: CAISEGQNNEQFF

CDR3 length: 14
J gene: TRBJ1-3
D gene: TRBD1
V gene: TRBV5-6
CDR3 protein: CASSPRGRRNTIYF

CDR3 length: 18
J gene: TRBJ1-1
D gene: TRBD1
V gene: TRBV29-1
CDR3 protein: CSAFLLRQGVPMNTEAFF

CDR3 length: 17
J gene: TRBJ1-2
D gene: TRBD1
V gene: TRBV12-3/TRBV12-4
CDR3 protein: CASSLAPGQGASSGYTF

CDR3 length: 15
J gene: TRBJ1-4
D gene: TRBD1
V gene: TRBV6-5
CDR3 protein: CASSSGTGLNEKLFF

CDR3 length: 12
J gene: TRBJ2-3
D gene: NA
V gene: TRBV7-2
CDR3 protein: CASSVPRDTQYF

CDR3 length: 16
J gene: TRBJ1-6
D gene: TRBD1
V gene: TRBV7-2
CDR3 protein: CASSPATGQGESPLHF

CDR3 length: 16
J gene: TRBJ2-5
D gene: NA
V gene: TRBV4-3
CDR3 protein: CASSQELSNPMETQYF

CDR3 length: 14
J gene: TRBJ2-1
D gene: NA
V gene: TRBV5-1
CDR3 protein: CASSLAGRVNEQFF

CDR3 length: 13
J gene: TRBJ2-7
D gene: TRBD1
V gene: TRBV20-1
CDR3 protein: CSFLRDRAYEQYF

CDR3 length: 12
J gene: TRBJ2-2
D gene: NA
V gene: TRBV5-1
CDR3 protein: CASSTTVGELFF

CDR3 length: 16
J gene: TRBJ1-2
D gene: TRBD1
V gene: TRBV28
CDR3 protein: CASSSPPGTGVGGYTF

CDR3 length: 15
J gene: TRBJ1-5
D gene: NA
V gene: TRBV12-3/TRBV12-4
CDR3 protein: CASSSRPTRNQPQHF

CDR3 length: 16
J gene: TRBJ2-2
D gene: NA
V gene: TRBV7-3
CDR3 protein: CASSLDPPFASGELFF

CDR3 length: 14
J gene: TRBJ2-2
D gene: NA
V gene: TRBV10-3
CDR3 protein: CATLGLTNTGELFF

CDR3 length: 14
J gene: TRBJ2-3
D gene: TRBD2
V gene: TRBV3-1
CDR3 protein: CASSTGLASDTQYF

CDR3 length: 17
J gene: TRBJ2-4
D gene: TRBD2
V gene: TRBV7-2
CDR3 protein: CASSRPSAGGPRHIQYF

CDR3 length: 16
J gene: TRBJ1-5
D gene: NA
V gene: TRBV28
CDR3 protein: CASSLGGLRNNQPQHF

CDR3 length: 15
J gene: TRBJ2-7
D gene: NA
V gene: TRBV7-9
CDR3 protein: CASSLDGGILHEQYF

CDR3 length: 15
J gene: TRBJ1-2
D gene: TRBD1
V gene: TRBV27
CDR3 protein: CASSLWDRGFYGYTF

CDR3 length: 15
J gene: TRBJ1-4
D gene: TRBD1
V gene: TRBV3-1
CDR3 protein: CASSLITGGDEKLFF

CDR3 length: 15
J gene: TRBJ2-1
D gene: TRBD2
V gene: TRBV12-3/TRBV12-4
CDR3 protein: CASSPRTSGNNEQFF

CDR3 length: 13
J gene: TRBJ1-5
D gene: NA
V gene: TRBV4-3
CDR3 protein: CASSQLRGQPQHF

CDR3 length: 13
J gene: TRBJ2-5
D gene: NA
V gene: TRBV14
CDR3 protein: CASRDQSQETQYF

CDR3 length: 15
J gene: TRBJ2-1
D gene: NA
V gene: TRBV12-5
CDR3 protein: CASGAGRASTNEQFF

CDR3 length: 13
J gene: TRBJ2-7
D gene: TRBD1
V gene: TRBV19
CDR3 protein: CASSIQGAWEQYF

CDR3 length: 15
J gene: TRBJ2-7
D gene: NA
V gene: TRBV5-4
CDR3 protein: CASSLVEKSSYEQYF

CDR3 length: 16
J gene: TRBJ1-1
D gene: NA
V gene: TRBV7-9
CDR3 protein: CASSLPLPHMNTEAFF

CDR3 length: 15
J gene: TRBJ2-1
D gene: TRBD1
V gene: TRBV7-9
CDR3 protein: CASSQGQGHYNEQFF

CDR3 length: 14
J gene: TRBJ2-5
D gene: NA
V gene: TRBV7-9
CDR3 protein: CASSPGARRETQYF

CDR3 length: 14
J gene: TRBJ2-4
D gene: NA
V gene: TRBV2
CDR3 protein: CASSDWAAKNIQYF

CDR3 length: 18
J gene: TRBJ2-3
D gene: TRBD2
V gene: TRBV15
CDR3 protein: CATSREGLAGSSTDTQYF

CDR3 length: 17
J gene: TRBJ2-7
D gene: TRBD1
V gene: TRBV7-2
CDR3 protein: CASSLGGTGGNTYEQYF

CDR3 length: 15
J gene: TRBJ1-4
D gene: NA
V gene: TRBV15
CDR3 protein: CATSRGSSTNEKLFF

CDR3 length: 15
J gene: TRBJ1-2
D gene: NA
V gene: TRBV12-3/TRBV12-4
CDR3 protein: CASSYSAGTNYGYTF

CDR3 length: 17
J gene: TRBJ2-6
D gene: NA
V gene: TRBV12-3/TRBV12-4
CDR3 protein: CASCTGFPNSGANVLTF

CDR3 length: 13
J gene: TRBJ1-1
D gene: NA
V gene: TRBV6-1
CDR3 protein: CASNRQANTEAFF

CDR3 length: 15
J gene: TRBJ1-5
D gene: NA
V gene: TRBV27
CDR3 protein: CASIYTGARNQPQHF

CDR3 length: 14
J gene: TRBJ2-2
D gene: TRBD2
V gene: TRBV2
CDR3 protein: CASSDRGGAGELFF

CDR3 length: 15
J gene: TRBJ2-5
D gene: NA
V gene: TRBV12-3/TRBV12-4
CDR3 protein: CASSQVLWGQETQYF

CDR3 length: 11
J gene: TRBJ2-3
D gene: NA
V gene: TRBV10-3
CDR3 protein: CAIRREDTQYF

CDR3 length: 16
J gene: TRBJ2-1
D gene: TRBD2
V gene: TRBV4-3
CDR3 protein: CASSQEEGLEYNEQFF

CDR3 length: 21
J gene: TRBJ2-1
D gene: TRBD2
V gene: TRBV12-3/TRBV12-4
CDR3 protein: CASSFSLGLAGGDGSYNEQFF